These 22 T cell receptor beta chains were all obtained from the same sample, sequenced in a study of response to subunit inactivated influenza vaccine. Each CDR3 protein is one row after TCRdb ran MiXCR on the RT-PCR reads. This sample has about 540,000 distinct CDR3 sequences, with 12% to 15% found just once. Sequencing used PBMCs from blood, obtained roughly 13 days after vaccination. The receptors stem from a man aged 50-59 years who received an inactivated influenza vaccine.

This rearrangement joins TRBV29-1 to TRBJ2-7, with D tentatively TRBD2 (6 bases). Germline V CDR1 and CDR2: SQVTM, ANQGSEA. The CDR3 totals 12 residues. Trimming removed 1 base at V and 3 bases at J, with 7 bases between. The CDR3 DNA sequence: TGCAGCGTTGAAGCGGGAGACTACGAGCAGTACTTC. It translates to CSVEAGDYEQYF.

This clonotype came up a few times. V gene TRBV29-1 combines with J gene TRBJ2-2; TRBD1 agrees at 7 bases. CDR1 and CDR2 (germline): SQVTM, ANQGSEA. The CDR3 spans 14 residues. The junction had 6 bases not matched to a gene; V was cut back by 7 bases and J by 1 base. The CDR3 DNA reads TGCAGCGGCTGGGACAGCGGGAACACCGGGGAGCTGTTTTTT. It encodes CSGWDSGNTGELFF.

This clonotype showed up just a few times. The CDR3 nucleotides read TGTGCCAGCAGTGTTCAGTCCAGGAGAGAGACCCAGTACTTC. Protein: CASSVQSRRETQYF. The gene calls are TRBV6-1 and TRBJ2-5; D gene unclear. With 4 bases removed from V and 4 bases from J, the gap between germline ends came to 13 bases. The germline V gene encodes CDR1 MNHNS and CDR2 SASEGT. CDR3 length equals 14 residues.

This clonotype came up many times. The genes are TRBV7-8 and TRBJ2-3, with a tentative D call TRBD2 (6 bases). V dropped 5 bases and J dropped 1 base, with 16 bases sitting between them. Germline V gene lookup returns CDR1 SGHVS and CDR2 FQNEAQ. This CDR3 has 16 amino acids. The CDR3, as DNA: TGTGCCAGCAGCCGCCTAGCGTTGAGGGGCACAGATACGCAGTATTTT. Protein product: CASSRLALRGTDTQYF.

This clonotype has a count of ten or more. This chain uses TRBV20-1 with TRBJ2-3; possibly TRBD1 for D (6 bases). The germline V gene has CDR1 DFQATT and CDR2 SNEGSKA (reference sequence). The V end lost 2 bases, the J end lost 0 bases, and 9 bases lay between the germline ends. CDR3 length: 14 amino acids. As DNA, the CDR3 is TGCAGTGCTAGACCAGGGGCAAGCACAGATACGCAGTATTTT. It translates to CSARPGASTDTQYF.

This clonotype turned up a few times. This chain's CDR3 is CASSLGGLAGLLSNNEQFF. The CDR3 DNA reads as TGTGCCAGCAGCTTAGGTGGCCTAGCGGGACTACTTTCCAACAATGAGCAGTTCTTC. The J gene is TRBJ2-1, the V gene TRBV11-1, with 9 bases lining up with TRBD2. With V trimmed by 1 base and J by 5 bases, 15 bases remained unmatched. Germline V lookup: CDR1 SGHAT, CDR2 FQDESV (reference sequence). This CDR3 comprises 19 residues.

The rearrangement uses TRBV7-2 and TRBJ2-3, with 8 positions matching TRBD1. Germline assignment: CDR1 SGHTA and CDR2 FQGNSA. This CDR3 spans 17 amino acids. The V gene end was trimmed by 5 bases and the J gene end by 0 bases; junction bases not matched to a gene: 10. The chain's CDR3 is CASSKWVRGLSTDTQYF. CDR3 nucleotides: TGTGCCAGCAGCAAGTGGGTCAGGGGGCTCAGCACAGATACGCAGTATTTT.

The chain is built from TRBV5-1 and TRBJ2-7; TRBD2 might be the D (6 bases). Germline CDR1 is SGHRS and CDR2 is YFSETQ. The CDR3 spans 16 residues. Trimming pared 2 bases from V and 3 bases from J, leaving 18 bases between. DNA of the CDR3: TGCGCCAGCAGCTTAAGTGGAGGGTCCGGGAACTACGAGCAGTACTTC. The encoded protein is CASSLSGGSGNYEQYF.

This clonotype turned up a few times. This chain uses TRBV4-2 with TRBJ2-6, with a tentative D call TRBD2 (5 bases). Per germline, CDR1 LGHNA and CDR2 YNFKEQ. The ends were cut back, 0 bases at V and 1 base at J, with 13 bases in the middle. The CDR3 is made up of 18 amino acids. CDR3 DNA: TGTGCCAGCAGCCAAGAACTTAGTAGAGGGTCTGGGGCCAACGTCCTGACTTTC. It is translated as CASSQELSRGSGANVLTF.

V is TRBV4-3 and J is TRBJ2-5; D is tentatively TRBD1 or TRBD2 (5 bases each). Germline assignment: CDR1 LGHNA and CDR2 YSLEER. The CDR3 has 15 amino acids. Deletions cut 1 base from V and 4 bases from J, with 13 bases between. The CDR3 sequence: CASSQAGTTTETQYF. The CDR3 nucleotides are TGCGCCAGCAGCCAAGCAGGGACCACGACAGAGACCCAGTACTTC.

The V and J genes are TRBV5-1 and TRBJ1-2, with TRBD1 as a possible D gene (6 bases). The CDR3 covers 16 residues. Germline V gene lookup returns CDR1 SGHRS and CDR2 YFSETQ. V lost 1 base and J lost 7, with 20 bases in between. CDR3 in amino acids: CASSLTPDRLAGGYTF. The CDR3 DNA reads as TGCGCCAGCAGCTTGACCCCCGACAGGCTCGCTGGTGGCTACACCTTC.

This clonotype was counted ten times or more. The CDR3 sequence: CASSPLTRSYEQYF. The CDR3 coding sequence is TGTGCCAGCAGTCCGCTGACACGTAGCTACGAGCAGTACTTC. J is TRBJ2-7 and V is TRBV12-3 or TRBV12-4; no reliable D call. This CDR3 is 14 amino acids long. V dropped 5 bases and J dropped 3 bases, with 14 bases sitting between them.

The sample holds a few counts of this clonotype. The chain couples TRBV20-1 to TRBJ2-3; 15 positions match TRBD2. The CDR3 contains 16 residues. Germline CDR1 is DFQATT and CDR2 is SNEGSKA (reference sequence). After removal of 4 bases from V and 2 bases from J, the junction contained 4 bases not matched to a gene. CDR3 in DNA: TGCAGTGCTAAAGGACTAGCGGGAGGGATCACAGATACGCAGTATTTT. Translating gives CSAKGLAGGITDTQYF.

Only a few counts were recorded for this clonotype. The chain combines TRBV6-1 with TRBJ1-2, with 7 bases aligning to TRBD1. Germline assignment: CDR1 MNHNS and CDR2 SASEGT. CDR3 length: 14 residues. Trimming cost V 7 bases and J 5 bases; bases outside gene matches: 10. CDR3 residues: CASNLSGQPYGYTF. CDR3 sequence (DNA): TGTGCCAGCAACCTATCGGGACAGCCTTATGGCTACACCTTC.

This clonotype turned up a few times. CDR3 DNA: TGCAGTGCTAGAGATGCAGGGACGGATGGCTACACCTTC. Its protein product is CSARDAGTDGYTF. V and J are TRBV20-1 and TRBJ1-2; D may be TRBD1 (5 bases). The germline V and J ends were trimmed by 0 bases and 6 bases, with 11 bases remaining between them. Germline V gives CDR1 DFQATT, CDR2 SNEGSKA (reference sequence). This CDR3 has 13 residues.

The chain links TRBV5-1 to TRBJ2-7, with 9 bases fitting TRBD2. V lost 0 bases, J lost 2 bases, and 3 bases stayed unmatched. Per the germline V gene, CDR1 is SGHRS and CDR2 is YFSETQ. The CDR3 spans 15 residues. CDR3 DNA sequence: TGCGCCAGCAGCTTGGTAGCGGGGGCCACCTACGAGCAGTACTTC. Translated, it gives CASSLVAGATYEQYF.

This clonotype has at least ten counts. The chain joins TRBV20-1 to TRBJ2-1, with 7 nucleotides matching TRBD2. The CDR3 runs to 14 residues. The germline V gene has CDR1 DFQATT and CDR2 SNEGSKA (reference sequence). V trimming: 6 bases; J trimming: 6 bases; junction bases outside the gene matches: 11. Here the CDR3 DNA reads TGCAGTGCGGTCGGGTGGGAGGGTATCAATGAGCAGTTCTTC. This encodes CSAVGWEGINEQFF.

CDR3 nucleotides: TGTGCCAGCAGTTACTCGATGCGGGAGCAGTACTTC. Translating it yields CASSYSMREQYF. This sequence joins TRBV6-6 and TRBJ2-7, with D hard to call. The CDR3 is 12 amino acids. V was cut by 0 bases and J by 7 bases, with 7 bases left in between. The germline gives CDR1 MNHNY, CDR2 SVGAGI (reference sequence).

This clonotype was recorded a few times. The chain recombines TRBV7-2 with TRBJ1-5; D not resolved. Per the germline V gene, CDR1 is SGHTA and CDR2 is FQGNSA. Trimming took 2 bases from V and 4 from J, leaving 6 bases between them. CDR3 length: 13 amino acids. The CDR3 loop reads CASSLLLNQPQHF. CDR3 coding DNA: TGTGCCAGCAGCTTATTACTAAATCAGCCCCAGCATTTT.

A word on this clonotype: A much larger clone lies one base from this, so it may be a read error. The chain has TRBV20-1 and TRBJ2-7; 12 bases map to TRBD2. The germline CDR1 and CDR2 sequences are DFQATT and SNEGSKA (reference sequence). This CDR3 is 14 amino acids long. Here the CDR3 DNA reads TGCTGTGCTAAGGGACTAGCGGGCTCCTACGAGCAGTACTTC. Its protein product is CCAKGLAGSYEQYF.

This chain uses TRBV6-1 with TRBJ2-3, with 11 nucleotides matching TRBD1. Germline loops: CDR1 MNHNS, CDR2 SASEGT. The CDR3 runs to 17 residues. Trimming cost V 6 bases and J 0 bases; bases outside gene matches: 8. The CDR3, as DNA: TGTGCCAGCAGATCGGGACAGGGGGTTCCTAGCACAGATACGCAGTATTTT. It codes for CASRSGQGVPSTDTQYF.

The chain has TRBV10-3 and TRBJ2-3, with D perhaps TRBD2 (6 bases). Germline V CDR1 and CDR2: ENHRY, SYGVKD. The CDR3 has 15 amino acids. V shed 3 bases and J shed 4 bases, with 14 bases lying between them. The CDR3 reads CAISDSGGPADTQYF. The CDR3 nucleotides read TGTGCCATCAGTGATTCTGGAGGGCCGGCAGATACGCAGTATTTT.